This TCR beta chain stems from a study of T cells in localized non-small cell lung cancer. Produced via immunoSEQ multiplex PCR; TCRdb's table is partial and in-frame only. Altogether roughly 2,200 clones are present, approximately 17% being singletons, with the ten largest covering around 9.9%. Germline assignment: CDR1 GTSNPN and CDR2 SVGIG (reference sequence). Trimming removed 4 bases from V and 5 bases from J, with 26 bases in between. The CDR3 has 17 amino acids. Study conclusions and caveats: Blood T cell density predicted longer survival; adjacent-lung clonality, shorter. It was uninvolved adjacent lung that showed the highest T cell clonality, exceeding tumor. Paired adjacent lung recovered a median around 60 of the top 100 tumor clones.

This clone appeared a few times. Its antigen is as yet unknown. The sequence derives from a man aged 40 to 70 with stage I squamous cell lung carcinoma. The chain is built from TRBV30 and TRBJ1-1; the D gene is possibly TRBD1 (5 bases). The sample here was normal lung tissue next to the tumor, taken before any cancer treatment. The CDR3: CAWNNPFRGESRTEAFF. CDR3 coding DNA: TGTGCCTGGAACAACCCGTTTAGGGGCGAGAGTAGGACTGAAGCTTTCTTT.